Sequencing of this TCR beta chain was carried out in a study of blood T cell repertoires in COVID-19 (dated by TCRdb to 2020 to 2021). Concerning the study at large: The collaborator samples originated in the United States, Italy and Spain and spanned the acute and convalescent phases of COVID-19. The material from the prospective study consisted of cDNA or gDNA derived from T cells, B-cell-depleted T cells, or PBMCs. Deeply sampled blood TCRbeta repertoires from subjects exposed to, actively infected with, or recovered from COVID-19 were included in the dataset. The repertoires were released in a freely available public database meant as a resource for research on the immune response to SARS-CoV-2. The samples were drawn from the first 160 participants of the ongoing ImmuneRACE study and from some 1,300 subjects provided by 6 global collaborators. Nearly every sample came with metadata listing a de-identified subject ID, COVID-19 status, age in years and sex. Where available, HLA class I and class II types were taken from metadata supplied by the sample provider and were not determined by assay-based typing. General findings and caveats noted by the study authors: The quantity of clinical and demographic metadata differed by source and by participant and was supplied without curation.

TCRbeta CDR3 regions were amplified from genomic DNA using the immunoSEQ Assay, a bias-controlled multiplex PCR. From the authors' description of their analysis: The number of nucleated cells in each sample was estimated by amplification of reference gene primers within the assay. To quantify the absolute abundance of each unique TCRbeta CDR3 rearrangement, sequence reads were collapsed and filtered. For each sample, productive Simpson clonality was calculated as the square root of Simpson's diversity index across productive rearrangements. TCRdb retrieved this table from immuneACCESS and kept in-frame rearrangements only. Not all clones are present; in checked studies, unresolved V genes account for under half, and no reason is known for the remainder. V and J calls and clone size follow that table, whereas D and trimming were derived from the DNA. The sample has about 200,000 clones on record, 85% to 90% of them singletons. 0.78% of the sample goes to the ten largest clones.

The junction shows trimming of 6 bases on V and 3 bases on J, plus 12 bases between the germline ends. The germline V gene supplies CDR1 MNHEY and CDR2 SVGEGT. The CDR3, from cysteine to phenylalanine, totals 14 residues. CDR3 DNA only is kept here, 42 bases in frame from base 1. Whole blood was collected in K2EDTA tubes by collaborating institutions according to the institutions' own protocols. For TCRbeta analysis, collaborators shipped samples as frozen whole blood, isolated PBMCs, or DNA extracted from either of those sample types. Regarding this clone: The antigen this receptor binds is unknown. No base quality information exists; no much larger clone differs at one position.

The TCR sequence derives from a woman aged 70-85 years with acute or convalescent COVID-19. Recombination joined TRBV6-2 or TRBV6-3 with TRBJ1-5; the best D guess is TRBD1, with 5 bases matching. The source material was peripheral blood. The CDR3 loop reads CASSPLRVNQPQHF. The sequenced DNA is TGTGCCAGCAGCCCCCTCAGGGTCAATCAGCCCCAGCATTTT.